This TCR beta chain was recovered during a study of blood T cell repertoires in COVID-19 (dated by TCRdb to 2019 to 2021). Study-level background: Samples covering the acute and convalescent phases of COVID-19 were provided by collaborators in the United States, Italy and Spain. Samples were obtained from the ongoing ImmuneRACE study (first 160 participants) and from over 1,000 subjects provided by 6 global collaborators. A de-identified subject ID, COVID-19 status, age in years and sex were almost always included in the sample metadata. HLA class I and class II types, where available, came from metadata supplied by the sample provider rather than from assay-based typing. The repertoires were made available in a free public database intended to serve as a resource for research on the immune response to SARS-CoV-2. Subjects who had been exposed to COVID-19, were actively infected with it, or had recovered from it provided the deeply sampled blood TCRbeta repertoires that made up the dataset. The prospective study material was composed of cDNA or gDNA derived from T cells, B-cell-depleted T cells, or PBMCs.

Overall study results and their limits: Clinical and demographic metadata were provided uncurated, with the amount varying by source and participant.

On this clone itself: There is no known antigen for this receptor. Base qualities are missing; no much larger clone stands one base away.

At one collaborating source in Seattle, patients were enrolled during active infection and were followed longitudinally through the course of disease. Whole blood was collected in K2EDTA tubes by collaborating institutions according to the institutions' own protocols. For TCRbeta analysis, collaborators shipped samples in one of three forms: frozen whole blood, isolated PBMCs, or DNA extracted from either of those sample types. TCRbeta CDR3 regions were amplified from genomic DNA using the immunoSEQ Assay, a bias-controlled multiplex PCR. Processing in the source paper ran as follows. Within the assay, amplification of reference gene primers was used to estimate how many nucleated cells each sample contained. To quantify the absolute abundance of each unique TCRbeta CDR3 rearrangement, sequence reads were collapsed and filtered. For each sample, productive Simpson clonality was calculated by taking the square root of Simpson's diversity index across productive rearrangements. TCRdb stores this immuneACCESS table with in-frame sequences only. Part of the clones is absent; in the studies checked, under half of the shortfall reflects unresolved V genes, and no reason is known for the rest. The DNA gave D and trimming, while V, J and clone size come from that table. The sample table lists about 350,000 clones, roughly 87% of them with a count of one. The top ten clones comprise about 3.9% of the sample.

The TCR comes from a woman aged 60-75 years with COVID-19, enrolled during active disease. The sequenced material came from peripheral blood.

The CDR3 reads as follows: CASSQEDRGHQPQHF. The DNA reads TGCGCCAGCAGCCAAGAGGACAGGGGGCATCAGCCCCAGCATTTT. The chain links TRBV4-1 with TRBJ1-5; the junction holds 11 bases that match TRBD1. CDR1 and CDR2, per the germline V gene, are MGHRA and YSYEKL. Counted from cysteine to phenylalanine, this CDR3 has 15 amino acids. The retained sequence is limited to the CDR3, 45 bases, with the frame set at the first base. V has 0 bases trimmed and J has 5 bases trimmed; junction bases matching no gene number 0.